The rows below give T cell receptor beta chains drawn from one sample of a study of beta chain features in type 1 diabetes. The data were produced by immunoSEQ multiplex PCR, yet TCRdb's version contains in-frame clones alone and is incomplete. The profile covers 15,000 or so clones, with roughly 72% appearing a single time and around 0.8% taken by the ten largest. Sequences were obtained from stem cell memory CD4+ T cells from blood. These receptors all stem from a young man with type 1 diabetes. Each CDR3 is given with its conserved first and last residue. Fields, in order: CDR3 protein, CDR3 DNA, J gene, D gene, V gene. The D gene is left open where the match is weak.

CDR3aa: CASSFLGAGSPEAFF; CDR3nt: TGCGCCAGCAGCTTCCTGGGAGCGGGATCCCCTGAAGCTTTCTTT; j_gene: TRBJ1-1; d_gene: .; v_gene: TRBV4-1
CDR3aa: CASSFTSGDYTDTQYF; CDR3nt: TGTGCCAGCTCATTTACTAGCGGGGACTACACAGATACGCAGTATTTT; j_gene: TRBJ2-3; d_gene: TRBD2; v_gene: TRBV18
CDR3aa: CASSLAGDTDTQYF; CDR3nt: TGTGCCAGCAGCTTAGCAGGGGACACAGATACGCAGTATTTT; j_gene: TRBJ2-3; d_gene: .; v_gene: TRBV7-8
CDR3aa: CSVDDRGETQYF; CDR3nt: TGCAGCGTCGACGACAGAGGAGAGACCCAGTACTTC; j_gene: TRBJ2-5; d_gene: .; v_gene: TRBV29-1
CDR3aa: CASSLLHKLWTDNEKLFF; CDR3nt: TGTGCCAGCAGCCTCCTTCACAAGTTATGGACTGATAATGAAAAACTGTTTTTT; j_gene: TRBJ1-4; d_gene: .; v_gene: TRBV7-9
CDR3aa: CASSLNAGGAEAFF; CDR3nt: TGTGCCAGCAGCTTAAACGCGGGTGGCGCTGAAGCTTTCTTT; j_gene: TRBJ1-1; d_gene: .; v_gene: TRBV7-9
CDR3aa: CASSRDRINGPQHF; CDR3nt: TGTGCCAGCAGCCGCGACAGGATCAACGGGCCCCAGCATTTT; j_gene: TRBJ1-5; d_gene: .; v_gene: TRBV6-6
CDR3aa: CASSGINEKLFF; CDR3nt: TGTGCCAGCAGTGGCATAAATGAAAAACTGTTTTTT; j_gene: TRBJ1-4; d_gene: .; v_gene: TRBV6-6
CDR3aa: CSVASGETQYF; CDR3nt: TGCAGCGTCGCATCCGGGGAGACCCAGTACTTC; j_gene: TRBJ2-5; d_gene: .; v_gene: TRBV29-1
CDR3aa: CASGWNTEAFF; CDR3nt: TGTGCCAGCGGCTGGAACACTGAAGCTTTCTTT; j_gene: TRBJ1-1; d_gene: .; v_gene: TRBV2
CDR3aa: CASSLAQADTQYF; CDR3nt: TGCGCCAGCAGCTTGGCCCAAGCGGATACGCAGTATTTT; j_gene: TRBJ2-3; d_gene: .; v_gene: TRBV5-1
CDR3aa: CASSFPGGSYNEQFF; CDR3nt: TGCGCCAGCAGCTTTCCAGGGGGCTCCTACAATGAGCAGTTCTTC; j_gene: TRBJ2-1; d_gene: TRBD1; v_gene: TRBV5-1
CDR3aa: CASSGYSGSNYGYTF; CDR3nt: TGTGCCAGCAGTGGATACAGTGGCTCTAACTATGGCTACACCTTC; j_gene: TRBJ1-2; d_gene: .; v_gene: TRBV25-1
CDR3aa: CASSLVRVHTGELFF; CDR3nt: TGTGCCAGCAGCTTAGTCCGGGTTCACACCGGGGAGCTGTTTTTT; j_gene: TRBJ2-2; d_gene: .; v_gene: TRBV7-8
CDR3aa: CSVAQDTQADTQYF; CDR3nt: TGCAGCGTTGCGCAGGACACACAGGCAGATACGCAGTATTTT; j_gene: TRBJ2-3; d_gene: .; v_gene: TRBV29-1
CDR3aa: CASSSTKLAGGNIQYF; CDR3nt: TGTGCCAGCAGCTCAACGAAACTAGCTGGGGGAAACATTCAGTACTTC; j_gene: TRBJ2-4; d_gene: .; v_gene: TRBV7-2